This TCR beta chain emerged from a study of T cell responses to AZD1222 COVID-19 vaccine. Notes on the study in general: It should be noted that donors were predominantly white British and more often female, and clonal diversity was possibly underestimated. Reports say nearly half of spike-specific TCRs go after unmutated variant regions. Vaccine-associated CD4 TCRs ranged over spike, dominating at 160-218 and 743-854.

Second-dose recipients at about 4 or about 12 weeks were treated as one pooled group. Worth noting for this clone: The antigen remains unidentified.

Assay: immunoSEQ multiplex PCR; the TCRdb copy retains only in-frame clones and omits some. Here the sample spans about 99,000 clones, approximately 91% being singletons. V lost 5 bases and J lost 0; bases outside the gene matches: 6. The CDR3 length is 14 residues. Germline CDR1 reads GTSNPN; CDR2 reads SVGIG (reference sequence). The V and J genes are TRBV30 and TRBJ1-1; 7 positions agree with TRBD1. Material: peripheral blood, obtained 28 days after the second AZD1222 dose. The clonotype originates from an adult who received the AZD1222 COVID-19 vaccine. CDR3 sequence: CAWASGQLNTEAFF. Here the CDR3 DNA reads TGTGCCTGGGCCTCGGGACAGCTGAACACTGAAGCTTTCTTT.